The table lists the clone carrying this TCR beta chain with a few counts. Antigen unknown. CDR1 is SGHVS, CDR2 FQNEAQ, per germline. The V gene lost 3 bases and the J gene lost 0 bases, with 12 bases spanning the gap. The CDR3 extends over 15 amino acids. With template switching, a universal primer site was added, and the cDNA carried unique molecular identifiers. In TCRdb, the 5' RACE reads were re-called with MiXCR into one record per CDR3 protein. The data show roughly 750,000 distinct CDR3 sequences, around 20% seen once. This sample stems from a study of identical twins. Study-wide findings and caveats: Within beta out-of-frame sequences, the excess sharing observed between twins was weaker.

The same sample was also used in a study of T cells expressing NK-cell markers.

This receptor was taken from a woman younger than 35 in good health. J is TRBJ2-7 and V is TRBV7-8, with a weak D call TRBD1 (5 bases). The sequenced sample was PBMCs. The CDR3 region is CASSFGAWHSYEQYF. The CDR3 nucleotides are TGTGCCAGCAGCTTTGGGGCTTGGCACTCCTACGAGCAGTACTTC. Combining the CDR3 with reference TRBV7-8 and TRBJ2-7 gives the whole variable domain GAGVSQSPRYKVAKRGQDVALRCDPISGHVSLFWYQQALGQGPEFLTYFQNEAQLDKSGLPSDRFFAERPEGSVSTLKIQRTQQEDSAVYLCASSFGAWHSYEQYFGPGTRLTVT.